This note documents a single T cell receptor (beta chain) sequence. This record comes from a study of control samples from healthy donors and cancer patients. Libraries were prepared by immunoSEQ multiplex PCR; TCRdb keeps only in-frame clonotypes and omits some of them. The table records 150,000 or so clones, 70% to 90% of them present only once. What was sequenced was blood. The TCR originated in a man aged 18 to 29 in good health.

This CDR3 reads CASSLHFGASGANVLTF. Here the CDR3 DNA reads TGTGCCAGCAGTTTACACTTCGGGGCCTCTGGGGCCAACGTCCTGACTTTC. The chain has TRBV27 and TRBJ2-6; D tentatively fits TRBD1 or TRBD2 (5 bases each). This CDR3 has 17 amino acids. CDR1 is MNHEY and CDR2 is SMNVEV in the germline V gene (reference sequence). V dropped 2 bases and J dropped 0 bases, with 11 bases sitting between them.